The present T cell receptor (beta chain) was sequenced within a study of beta chain features in type 1 diabetes. This CDR3 comprises 14 residues. V gave up 8 bases and J gave up 3 bases; unmatched junction bases: 8. Germline lookup yields CDR1 MNHEY and CDR2 SVGAGI. Study-wide results and limits: Researchers caution that PCR might favor shorter templates, equally among patients and controls.

Sequencing targeted expressed TCRB transcripts, as all isolated RNA had been reverse transcribed. An average of approximately 3.4 million reads was obtained for naive, central memory and regulatory T cell samples. Repertoires were generated with immunoSEQ multiplex PCR, while TCRdb's copy carries only in-frame clones and drops some. This sample has hundreds of thousands of clones, with around 16% found just once. A heparinised blood draw that averaged about 120 mL was obtained once from each donor. This clone came up a few times. Its antigen is undetermined. The V and J genes are TRBV6-5 and TRBJ2-3, with 7 bases fitting TRBD1. The specimen sequenced was naive CD4+ T cells from blood. This clonotype was sampled from a man aged 18-30 years in good health. CDR3 amino acids: CASRETGRTDTQYF. The CDR3 DNA sequence: TGTGCCAGCCGAGAGACAGGGAGAACAGATACGCAGTATTTT.